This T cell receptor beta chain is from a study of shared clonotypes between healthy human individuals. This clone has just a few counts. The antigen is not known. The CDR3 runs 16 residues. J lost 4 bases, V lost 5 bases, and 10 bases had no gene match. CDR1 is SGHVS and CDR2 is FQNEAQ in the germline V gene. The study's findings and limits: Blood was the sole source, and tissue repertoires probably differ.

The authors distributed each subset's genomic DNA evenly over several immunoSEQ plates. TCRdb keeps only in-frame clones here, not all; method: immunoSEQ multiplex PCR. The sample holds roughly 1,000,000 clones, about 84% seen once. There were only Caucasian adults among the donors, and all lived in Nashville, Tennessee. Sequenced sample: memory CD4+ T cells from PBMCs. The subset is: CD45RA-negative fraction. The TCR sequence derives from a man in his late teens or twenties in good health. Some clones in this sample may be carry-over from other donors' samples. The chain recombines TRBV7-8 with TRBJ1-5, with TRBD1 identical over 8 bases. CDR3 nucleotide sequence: TGTGCCAGCAGCGACGGACAGGGCGGATTTAATCAGCCCCAGCATTTT. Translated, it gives CASSDGQGGFNQPQHF.